Presented here are 9 T cell receptor gamma chains from one specimen sequenced in a study of gamma delta lymphoproliferative disorders and STAT genes (dated by TCRdb to the late 2010s). For both patients and controls, peripheral blood mononuclear cells were isolated, and the genomic DNA from these cells was used for TCR sequencing. Library method: multiplex PCR. The run used an Illumina MiSeq. Identical DNA sequences were merged into single rows after TCRdb reprocessed the public reads with CATT. Within this sample are almost 800 gamma-chain clones, with about 32% of them counted one time only. Jointly, the top ten make up around 18% of the sample. Sequencing was carried out using blood. Receptors originate from a human donor in good health.

This clone is medium-sized by share. The chain has TRGV5 and TRGJ1 or TRGJ2. The J gene, missing from TCRdb, was assigned here through DNA to germline matching. The CDR3 consists of 14 residues. Unmatched junction bases numbered 4, after V lost 0 bases and J lost 2 bases. Germline V gene lookup returns CDR1 VINAFY and CDR2 YDVSNSKD. The CDR3 sequence: CATWDRPHYYKKLF. The CDR3 bases are TGTGCCACCTGGGACAGGCCCCATTATTATAAGAAACTCTTT.

By share, this clone counts as medium-sized. J is TRGJ1 or TRGJ2 and V is TRGV9. TCRdb lists no J gene, so it was determined here by aligning the DNA to germline. Losses at the gene ends were 5 bases for V and 0 bases for J; bases not matched to a gene: 4. This CDR3 contains 13 residues. Germline loops: CDR1 GITISATS, CDR2 ISYDGTV (reference sequence). The CDR3 sequence is CALWAGNYYKKLF. The CDR3 nucleotides are TGTGCCTTGTGGGCGGGGAATTATTATAAGAAACTCTTT.

Regarding this clone: It is unclear where the CDR3 begins or ends on the DNA, so no DNA is shown, and the CDR3 is as TCRdb lists it. The V gene is given as TRGV4, and no J gene call is available. The CDR3 length equals 19 residues, ends included. Germline assignment: CDR1 EGSTGY and CDR2 YDSYTSSV. The CDR3 spells CANAVRIIIRNSLAVEQHF.

This clone is large within its sample. The sample carries other DNA sequences with the same CDR3. The J gene is uncalled and the V gene is TRGV8. This CDR3 is built from 9 residues. Per the germline V gene, CDR1 is VENAVY and CDR2 is YDSYNSRV. CDR3 residues: CATWDTELF. CDR3 DNA sequence: TGTGCCACCTGGGATACCGAACTCTTT.

This clone was recorded a few times. The protein recorded in TCRdb matches a much larger clone and deviates from this DNA's translation at residue 7, suggesting a read error; the protein here is obtained by translating the DNA. The genes are TRGV10 and TRGJP1. Assignment of the J gene here rests on matching the DNA to germline, because TCRdb gives none. TRGV10 is an ORF for which the function is uncertain. This CDR3 contains 15 residues. With V trimmed by 8 bases and J by 0 bases, 7 bases remained unmatched. The CDR3 protein is CAAWVIHTTGWFKIF. The DNA for the CDR3 is TGTGCTGCGTGGGTCATACATACCACTGGTTGGTTCAAGATATTT.

Only a few counts were recorded for this clone. The protein TCRdb lists belongs to a much larger clone and differs from this DNA's translation at residue 4, which points to a read error; the protein shown is made from the DNA. The rearrangement uses TRGV3 and TRGJ1 or TRGJ2. No J gene was available from TCRdb, and it was assigned here by a germline match of the DNA. This CDR3 has 11 residues. Germline V gene data show CDR1 as VTNTFY and CDR2 as YDVSTARD (reference sequence). Here the CDR3 DNA reads TGTGCCACCCGGGACAGGCACAAGAAACTCTTT. This gives the protein CATRDRHKKLF.

This clone rates as large. The sample carries other DNA sequences with the same CDR3. V and J are TRGV4 and TRGJ1 or TRGJ2. The J gene, missing from TCRdb, was assigned here through DNA to germline matching. The CDR3 runs to 12 residues. Germline lookup yields CDR1 EGSTGY and CDR2 YDSYTSSV. Trimming removed 0 bases from V and 5 bases from J; junction bases left unmatched: 1. CDR3 region: CATWDGHYKKLF. For the CDR3, the DNA is TGTGCCACCTGGGATGGGCATTATAAGAAACTCTTT.

This clone is categorized as large. The same CDR3 arises from other DNA sequences in this sample as well. J is TRGJ1 or TRGJ2 and V is TRGV4. Matching the DNA to germline supplied the J gene, which TCRdb does not give. V shed 9 bases and J 5 bases; nucleotides not matched to a gene: 10. Per germline, CDR1 EGSTGY and CDR2 YDSYTSSV. The length of the CDR3 is 12 residues. This CDR3 reads CATRRGDYKKLF. The CDR3 DNA reads TGTGCCACCCGCAGAGGTGATTATAAGAAACTCTTT.

By share, this clone counts as large. This sample also contains other DNA sequences that code for the same CDR3. The chain has TRGV2 and TRGJ1 or TRGJ2. The J gene was not available in TCRdb and was assigned here by matching the DNA to germline segments. This CDR3 has 14 amino acids. Germline V gene lookup returns CDR1 EGSNGY and CDR2 YDSYNSKV. V dropped 2 bases and J dropped 7; count of bases not matched to a gene: 11. CDR3 protein: CATWDADLGYKKLF. The CDR3 DNA is TGTGCCACCTGGGACGCCGATTTAGGCTATAAGAAACTCTTT.